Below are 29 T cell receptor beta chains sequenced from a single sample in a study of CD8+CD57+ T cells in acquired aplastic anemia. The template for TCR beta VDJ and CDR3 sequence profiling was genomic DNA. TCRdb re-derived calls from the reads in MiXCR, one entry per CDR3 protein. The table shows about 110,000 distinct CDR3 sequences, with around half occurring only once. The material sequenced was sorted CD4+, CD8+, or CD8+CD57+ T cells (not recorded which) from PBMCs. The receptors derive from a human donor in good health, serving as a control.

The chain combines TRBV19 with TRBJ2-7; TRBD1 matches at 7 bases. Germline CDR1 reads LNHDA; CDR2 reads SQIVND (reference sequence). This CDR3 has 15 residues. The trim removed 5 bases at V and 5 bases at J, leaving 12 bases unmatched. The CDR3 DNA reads TGTGCCAGTAGTGGGGGACAGTCCCTTTCGGACGAGCAGTACTTC. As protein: CASSGGQSLSDEQYF.

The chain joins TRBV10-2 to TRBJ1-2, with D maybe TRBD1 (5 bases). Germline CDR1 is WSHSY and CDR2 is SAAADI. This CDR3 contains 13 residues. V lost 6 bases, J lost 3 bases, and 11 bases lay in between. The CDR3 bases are TGCGCCAGCAGCCAACAAGGGGACTATGGCTACACCTTC. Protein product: CASSQQGDYGYTF.

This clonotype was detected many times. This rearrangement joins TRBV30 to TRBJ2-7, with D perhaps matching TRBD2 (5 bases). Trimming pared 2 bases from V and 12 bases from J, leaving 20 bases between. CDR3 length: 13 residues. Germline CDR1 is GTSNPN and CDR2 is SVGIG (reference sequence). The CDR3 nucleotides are TGTGCCTGGAGTTCGGACTGGTTGACCCATACGTACTTC. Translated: CAWSSDWLTHTYF.

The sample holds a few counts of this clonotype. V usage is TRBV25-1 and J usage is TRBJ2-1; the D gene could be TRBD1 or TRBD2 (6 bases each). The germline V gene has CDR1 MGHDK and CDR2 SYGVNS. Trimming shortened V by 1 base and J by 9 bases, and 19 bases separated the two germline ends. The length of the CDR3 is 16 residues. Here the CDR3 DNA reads TGTGCCAGCAGTGAATTATCCCCGGGGGCGGGTGGTGAGCAGTTCTTC. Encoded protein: CASSELSPGAGGEQFF.

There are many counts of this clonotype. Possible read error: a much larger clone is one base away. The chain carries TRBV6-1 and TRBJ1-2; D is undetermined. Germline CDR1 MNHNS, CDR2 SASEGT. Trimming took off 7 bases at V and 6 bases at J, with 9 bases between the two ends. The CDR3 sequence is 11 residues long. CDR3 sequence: CASTGGHGYTF. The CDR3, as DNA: TGTGCCAGCACCGGAGGCCATGGCTACACCTTC.

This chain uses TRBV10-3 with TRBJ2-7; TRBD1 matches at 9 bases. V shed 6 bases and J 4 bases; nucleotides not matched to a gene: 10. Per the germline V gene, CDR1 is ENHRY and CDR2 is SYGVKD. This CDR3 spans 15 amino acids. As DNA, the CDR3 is TGTGCCATCAGCTCCGGGACAGGGATGCGTTACGAGCAGTACTTC. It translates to CAISSGTGMRYEQYF.

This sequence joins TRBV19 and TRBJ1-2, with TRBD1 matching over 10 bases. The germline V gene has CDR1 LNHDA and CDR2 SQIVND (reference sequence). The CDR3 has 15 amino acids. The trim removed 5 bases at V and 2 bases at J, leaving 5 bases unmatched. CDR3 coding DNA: TGTGCCAGTAGTGAGGGGACAGGGGACAACTATGGCTACACCTTC. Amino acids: CASSEGTGDNYGYTF.

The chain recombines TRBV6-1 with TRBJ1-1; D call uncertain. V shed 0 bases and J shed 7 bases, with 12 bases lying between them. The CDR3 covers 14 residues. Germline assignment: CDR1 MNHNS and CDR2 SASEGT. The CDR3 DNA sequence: TGTGCCAGCAGTGAAGCGGTAGGGATCGGTGAAGCTTTCTTT. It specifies CASSEAVGIGEAFF.

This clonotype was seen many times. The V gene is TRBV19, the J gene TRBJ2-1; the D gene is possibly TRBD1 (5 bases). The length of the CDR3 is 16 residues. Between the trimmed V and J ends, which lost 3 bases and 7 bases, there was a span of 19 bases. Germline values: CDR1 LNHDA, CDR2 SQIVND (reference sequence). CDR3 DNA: TGTGCCAGTAGTATTGGGGTCGGACAAAGTTTGAATGAGCAGTTCTTC. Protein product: CASSIGVGQSLNEQFF.

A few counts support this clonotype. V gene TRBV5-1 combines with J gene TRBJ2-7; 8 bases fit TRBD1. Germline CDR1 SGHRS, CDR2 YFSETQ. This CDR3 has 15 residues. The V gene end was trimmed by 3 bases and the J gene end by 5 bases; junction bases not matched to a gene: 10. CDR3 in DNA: TGCGCCAGCAGCTCAACCGGGACAGGCCACCACGAGCAGTACTTC. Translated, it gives CASSSTGTGHHEQYF.

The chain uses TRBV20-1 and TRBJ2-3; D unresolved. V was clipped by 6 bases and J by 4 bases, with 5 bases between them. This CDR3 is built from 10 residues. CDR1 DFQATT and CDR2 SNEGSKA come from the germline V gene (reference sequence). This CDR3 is CSALADTQYF. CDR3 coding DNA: TGCAGTGCCCTGGCAGATACGCAGTATTTT.

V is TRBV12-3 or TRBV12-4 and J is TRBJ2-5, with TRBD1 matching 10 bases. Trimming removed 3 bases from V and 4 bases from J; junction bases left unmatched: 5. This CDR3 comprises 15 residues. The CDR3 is CASSFRQGALETQYF. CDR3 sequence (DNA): TGTGCCAGCAGTTTCCGACAGGGGGCGTTAGAGACCCAGTACTTC.

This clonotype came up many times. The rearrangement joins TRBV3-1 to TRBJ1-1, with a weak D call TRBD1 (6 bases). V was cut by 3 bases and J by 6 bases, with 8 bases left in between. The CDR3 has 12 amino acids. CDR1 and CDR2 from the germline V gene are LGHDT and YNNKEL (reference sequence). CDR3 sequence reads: CASSHGTSEAFF. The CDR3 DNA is TGTGCCAGCAGCCACGGGACATCTGAAGCTTTCTTT.

The CDR3 DNA reads as TGTGCCAGCAGCACCACAAGCAGCTCCTACAATGAGCAGTTCTTC. The encoded protein is CASSTTSSSYNEQFF. The V gene is TRBV11-2, the J gene TRBJ2-1, with D unresolved. V was clipped by 5 bases and J by 0 bases, with 11 bases between them. CDR1 and CDR2 (germline): SGHAT, FQNNGV. The CDR3 extends over 15 amino acids.

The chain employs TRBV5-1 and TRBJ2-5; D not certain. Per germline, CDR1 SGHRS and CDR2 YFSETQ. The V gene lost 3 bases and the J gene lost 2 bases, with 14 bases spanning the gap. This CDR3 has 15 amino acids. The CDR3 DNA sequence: TGCGCCAGCAGCTCCTACATCGGTCAACAAGAGACCCAGTACTTC. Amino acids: CASSSYIGQQETQYF.

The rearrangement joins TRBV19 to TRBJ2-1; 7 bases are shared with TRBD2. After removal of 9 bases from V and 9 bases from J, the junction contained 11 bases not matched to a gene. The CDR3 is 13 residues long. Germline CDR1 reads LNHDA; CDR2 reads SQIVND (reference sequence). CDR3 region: CASSITSVAEQFF. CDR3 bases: TGTGCCAGCAGCATCACTAGCGTTGCTGAGCAGTTCTTC.

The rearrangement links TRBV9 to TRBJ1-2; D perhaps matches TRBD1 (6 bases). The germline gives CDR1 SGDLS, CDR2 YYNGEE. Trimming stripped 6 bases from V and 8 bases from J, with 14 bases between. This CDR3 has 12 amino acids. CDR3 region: CASTSGGRGYTF. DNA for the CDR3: TGTGCCAGCACCTCGGGGGGCAGAGGCTACACCTTC.

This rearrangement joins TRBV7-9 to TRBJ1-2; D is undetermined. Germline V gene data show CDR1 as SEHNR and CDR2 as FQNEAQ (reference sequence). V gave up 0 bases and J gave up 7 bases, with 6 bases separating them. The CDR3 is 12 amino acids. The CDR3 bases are TGTGCCAGCAGCTTAGCGGACGGTGGCTACACCTTC. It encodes CASSLADGGYTF.

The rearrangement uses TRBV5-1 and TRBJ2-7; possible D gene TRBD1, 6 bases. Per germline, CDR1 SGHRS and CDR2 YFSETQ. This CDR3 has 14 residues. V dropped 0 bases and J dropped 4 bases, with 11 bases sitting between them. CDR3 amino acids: CASSLEQGSYEQYF. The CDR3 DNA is TGCGCCAGCAGCTTGGAACAGGGCAGTTACGAGCAGTACTTC.

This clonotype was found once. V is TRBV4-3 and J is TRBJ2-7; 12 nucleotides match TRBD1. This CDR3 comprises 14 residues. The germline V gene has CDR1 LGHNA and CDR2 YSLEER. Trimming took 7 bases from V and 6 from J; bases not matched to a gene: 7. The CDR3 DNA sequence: TGCGCCAGCACCGCTGGGACAGGGGGCGGCGAGCAGTACTTC. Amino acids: CASTAGTGGGEQYF.

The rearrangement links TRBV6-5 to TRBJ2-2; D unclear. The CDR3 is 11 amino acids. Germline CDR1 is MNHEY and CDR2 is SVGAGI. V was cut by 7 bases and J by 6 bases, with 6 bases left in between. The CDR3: CASKSAGELFF. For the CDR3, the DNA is TGTGCCAGCAAATCGGCCGGGGAGCTGTTTTTT.

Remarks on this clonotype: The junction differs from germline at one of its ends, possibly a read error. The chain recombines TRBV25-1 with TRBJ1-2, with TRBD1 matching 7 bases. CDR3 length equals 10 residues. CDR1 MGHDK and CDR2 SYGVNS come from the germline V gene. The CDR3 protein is CASSERDSPF. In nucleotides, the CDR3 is TGTGCCAGCAGTGAACGGGACAGCCCGTTC.

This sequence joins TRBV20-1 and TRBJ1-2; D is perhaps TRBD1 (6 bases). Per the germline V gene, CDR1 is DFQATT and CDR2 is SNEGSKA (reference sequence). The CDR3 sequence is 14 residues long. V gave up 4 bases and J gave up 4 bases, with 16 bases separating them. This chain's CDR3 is CSAIEGGGGYGYTF. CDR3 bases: TGCAGTGCTATAGAGGGGGGGGGCGGCTATGGCTACACCTTC.

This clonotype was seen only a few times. DNA of the CDR3: TGTGCCAGTAGTACCGGTCGGCAGCCCCAGCATTTT. Translating gives CASSTGRQPQHF. The V gene is TRBV19, the J gene TRBJ1-5; D remains unclear. Germline assignment: CDR1 LNHDA and CDR2 SQIVND (reference sequence). V was shortened by 4 bases and J by 7 bases, with 8 bases between the two germline ends. The CDR3 has 12 amino acids. Looking up the rest from reference TRBV19 and TRBJ1-5 gives the full variable domain: DGGITQSPKYLFRKEGQNVTLSCEQNLNHDAMYWYRQDPGQGLRLIYYSQIVNDFQKGDIAEGYSVSREKKESFPLTVTSAQKNPTAFYLCASSTGRQPQHFGDGTRLSIL.

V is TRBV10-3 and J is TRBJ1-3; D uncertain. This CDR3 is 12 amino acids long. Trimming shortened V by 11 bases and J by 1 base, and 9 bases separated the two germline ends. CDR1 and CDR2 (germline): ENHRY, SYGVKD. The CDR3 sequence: CALRTSGNTIYF. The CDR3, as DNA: TGTGCCCTCCGGACTTCTGGAAACACCATATATTTT.

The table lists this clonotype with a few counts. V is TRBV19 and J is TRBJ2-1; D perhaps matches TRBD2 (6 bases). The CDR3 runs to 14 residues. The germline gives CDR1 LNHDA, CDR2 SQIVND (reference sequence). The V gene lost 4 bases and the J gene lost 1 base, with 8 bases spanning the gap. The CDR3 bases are TGTGCCAGTAGTACGGCGGGGTCCTACAATGAGCAGTTCTTC. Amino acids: CASSTAGSYNEQFF.

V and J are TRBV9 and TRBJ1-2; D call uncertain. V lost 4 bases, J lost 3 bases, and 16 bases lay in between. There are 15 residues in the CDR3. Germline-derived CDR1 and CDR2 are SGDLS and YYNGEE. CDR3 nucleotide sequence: TGTGCCAGCAGCACCTCACCCGGGAGCGACTATGGCTACACCTTC. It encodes CASSTSPGSDYGYTF.

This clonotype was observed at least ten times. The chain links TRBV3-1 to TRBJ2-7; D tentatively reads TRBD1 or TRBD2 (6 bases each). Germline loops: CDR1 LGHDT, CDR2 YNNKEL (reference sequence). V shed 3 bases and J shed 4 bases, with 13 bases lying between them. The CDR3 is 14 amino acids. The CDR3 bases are TGTGCCAGCAGCCACGCAGGGGAGGATTACGAGCAGTACTTC. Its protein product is CASSHAGEDYEQYF.

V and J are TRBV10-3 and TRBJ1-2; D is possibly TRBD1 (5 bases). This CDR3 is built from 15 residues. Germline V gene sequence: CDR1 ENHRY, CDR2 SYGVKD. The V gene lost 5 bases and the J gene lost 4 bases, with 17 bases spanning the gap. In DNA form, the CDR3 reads TGTGCCATCAGTAACCCCAGGGAAACCCTCTATGGCTACACCTTC. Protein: CAISNPRETLYGYTF.